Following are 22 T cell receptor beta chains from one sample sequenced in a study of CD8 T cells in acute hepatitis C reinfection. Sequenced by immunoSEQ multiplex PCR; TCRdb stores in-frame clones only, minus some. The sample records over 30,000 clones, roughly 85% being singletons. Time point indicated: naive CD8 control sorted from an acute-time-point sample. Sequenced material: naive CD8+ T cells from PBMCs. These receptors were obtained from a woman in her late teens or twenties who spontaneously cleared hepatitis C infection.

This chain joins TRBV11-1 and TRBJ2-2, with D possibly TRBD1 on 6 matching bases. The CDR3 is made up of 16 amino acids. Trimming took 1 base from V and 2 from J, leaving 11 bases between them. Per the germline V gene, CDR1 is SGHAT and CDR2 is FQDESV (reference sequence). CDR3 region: CASSLGPGTNTGELFF. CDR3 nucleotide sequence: TGTGCCAGCAGCTTAGGCCCCGGGACAAACACCGGGGAGCTGTTTTTT.

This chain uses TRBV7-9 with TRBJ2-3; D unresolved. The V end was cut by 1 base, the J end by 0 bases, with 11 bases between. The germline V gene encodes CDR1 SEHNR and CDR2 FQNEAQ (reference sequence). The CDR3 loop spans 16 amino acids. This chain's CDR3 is CASSLERASSTDTQYF. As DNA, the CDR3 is TGTGCCAGCAGCTTAGAGAGAGCTTCTAGCACAGATACGCAGTATTTT.

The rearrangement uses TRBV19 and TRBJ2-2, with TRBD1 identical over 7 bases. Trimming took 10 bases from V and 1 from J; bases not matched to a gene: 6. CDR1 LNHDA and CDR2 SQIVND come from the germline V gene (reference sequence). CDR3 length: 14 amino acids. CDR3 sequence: CATSGDRNTGELFF. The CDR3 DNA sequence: TGTGCCACCAGTGGGGACAGGAACACCGGGGAGCTGTTTTTT.

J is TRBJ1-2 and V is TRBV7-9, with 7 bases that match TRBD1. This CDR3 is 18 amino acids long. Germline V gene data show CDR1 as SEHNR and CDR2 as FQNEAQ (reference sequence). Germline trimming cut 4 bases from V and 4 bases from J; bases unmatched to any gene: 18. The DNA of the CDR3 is TGTGCCAGCAGCTCCCCTAGGGGGCCAGGGAGCGACGGCTATGGCTACACCTTC. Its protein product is CASSSPRGPGSDGYGYTF.

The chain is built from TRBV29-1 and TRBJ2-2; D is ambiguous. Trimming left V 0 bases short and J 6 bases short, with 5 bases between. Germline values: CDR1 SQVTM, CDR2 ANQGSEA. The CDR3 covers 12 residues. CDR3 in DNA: TGCAGCGTTGAAGATGGGCCCGGGGAGCTGTTTTTT. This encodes CSVEDGPGELFF.

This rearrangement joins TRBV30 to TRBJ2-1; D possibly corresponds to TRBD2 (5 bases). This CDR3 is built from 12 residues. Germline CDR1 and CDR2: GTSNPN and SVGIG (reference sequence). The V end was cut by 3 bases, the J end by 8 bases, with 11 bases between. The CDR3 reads CAWSSLADEQFF. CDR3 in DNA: TGTGCCTGGAGCTCCCTAGCTGATGAGCAGTTCTTC.

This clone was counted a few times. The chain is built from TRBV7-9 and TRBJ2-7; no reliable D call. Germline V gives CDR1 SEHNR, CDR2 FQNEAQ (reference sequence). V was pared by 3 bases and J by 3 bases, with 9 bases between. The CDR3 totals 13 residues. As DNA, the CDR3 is TGTGCCAGCAGCTTCGAAGGGTTCTACGAGCAGTACTTC. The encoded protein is CASSFEGFYEQYF.

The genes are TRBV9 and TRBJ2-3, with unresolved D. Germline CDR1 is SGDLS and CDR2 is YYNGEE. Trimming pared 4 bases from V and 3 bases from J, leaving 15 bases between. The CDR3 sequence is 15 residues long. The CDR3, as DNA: TGTGCCAGCAGCCCTATAATTCAAGATACAGATACGCAGTATTTT. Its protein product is CASSPIIQDTDTQYF.

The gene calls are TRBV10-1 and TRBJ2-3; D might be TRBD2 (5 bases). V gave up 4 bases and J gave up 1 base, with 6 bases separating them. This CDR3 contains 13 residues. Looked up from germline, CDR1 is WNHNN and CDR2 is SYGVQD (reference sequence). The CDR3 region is CASSGSGTDTQYF. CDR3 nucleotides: TGCGCCAGCAGTGGTAGCGGCACAGATACGCAGTATTTT.

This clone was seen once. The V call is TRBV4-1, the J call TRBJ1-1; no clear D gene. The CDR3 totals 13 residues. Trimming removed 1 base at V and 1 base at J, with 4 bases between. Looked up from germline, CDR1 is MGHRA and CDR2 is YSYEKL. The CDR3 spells CASSQAANTEAFF. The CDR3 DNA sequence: TGCGCCAGCAGCCAAGCAGCGAACACTGAAGCTTTCTTT.

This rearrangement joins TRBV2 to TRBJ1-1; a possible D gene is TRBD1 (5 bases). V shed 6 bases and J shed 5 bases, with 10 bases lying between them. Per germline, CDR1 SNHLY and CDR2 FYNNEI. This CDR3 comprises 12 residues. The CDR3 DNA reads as TGTGCCAGCAGCGGGGGGATAACTGAAGCTTTCTTT. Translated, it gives CASSGGITEAFF.

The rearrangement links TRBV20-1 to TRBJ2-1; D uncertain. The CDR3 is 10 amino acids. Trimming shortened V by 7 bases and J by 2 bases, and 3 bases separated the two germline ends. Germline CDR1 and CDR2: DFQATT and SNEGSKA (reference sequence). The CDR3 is CSVTYNEQFF. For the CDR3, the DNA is TGCAGTGTAACCTACAATGAGCAGTTCTTC.

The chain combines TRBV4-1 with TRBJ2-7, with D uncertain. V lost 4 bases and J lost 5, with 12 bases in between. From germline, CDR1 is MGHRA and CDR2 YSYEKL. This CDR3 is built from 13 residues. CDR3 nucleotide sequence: TGCGCCAGCAGCCCCGCCGGCATGGACGAGCAGTACTTC. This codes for CASSPAGMDEQYF.

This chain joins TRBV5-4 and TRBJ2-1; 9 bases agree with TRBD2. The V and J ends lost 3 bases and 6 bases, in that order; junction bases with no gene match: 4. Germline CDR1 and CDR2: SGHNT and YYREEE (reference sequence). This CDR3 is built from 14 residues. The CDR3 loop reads CASSWGTSSNEQFF. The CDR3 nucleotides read TGTGCCAGCAGCTGGGGGACTAGCTCCAATGAGCAGTTCTTC.

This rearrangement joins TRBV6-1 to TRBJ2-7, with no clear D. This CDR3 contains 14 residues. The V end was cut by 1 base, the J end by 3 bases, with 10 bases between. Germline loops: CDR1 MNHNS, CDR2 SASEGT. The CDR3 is CASSEDRTYYEQYF. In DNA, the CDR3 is TGTGCCAGCAGTGAAGACCGGACCTACTACGAGCAGTACTTC.

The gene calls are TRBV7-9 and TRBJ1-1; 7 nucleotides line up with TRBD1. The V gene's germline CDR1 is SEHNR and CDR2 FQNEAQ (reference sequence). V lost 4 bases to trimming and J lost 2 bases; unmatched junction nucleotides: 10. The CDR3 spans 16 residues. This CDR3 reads CASSYPRQGPNTEAFF. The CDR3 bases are TGTGCCAGCAGCTATCCCCGACAGGGCCCAAACACTGAAGCTTTCTTT.

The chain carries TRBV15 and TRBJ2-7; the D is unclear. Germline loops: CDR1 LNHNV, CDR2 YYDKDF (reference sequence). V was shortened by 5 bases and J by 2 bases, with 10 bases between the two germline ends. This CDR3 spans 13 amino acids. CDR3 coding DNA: TGTGCCACCAGCCGTGGAAGTACCTACGAGCAGTACTTC. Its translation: CATSRGSTYEQYF.

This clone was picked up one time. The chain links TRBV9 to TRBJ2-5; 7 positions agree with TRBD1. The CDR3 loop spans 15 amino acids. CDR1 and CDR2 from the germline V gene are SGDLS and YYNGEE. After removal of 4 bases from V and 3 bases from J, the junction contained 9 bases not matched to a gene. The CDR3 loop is CASSSPGTVEETQYF. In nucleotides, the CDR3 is TGTGCCAGCAGCTCCCCCGGGACAGTGGAAGAGACCCAGTACTTC.

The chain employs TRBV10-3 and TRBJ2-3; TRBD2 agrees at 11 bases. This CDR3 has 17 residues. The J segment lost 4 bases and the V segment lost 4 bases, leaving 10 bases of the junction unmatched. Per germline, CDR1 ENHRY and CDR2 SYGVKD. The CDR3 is CAISVKLAGDHPDTQYF. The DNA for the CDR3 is TGTGCCATCAGTGTAAAACTAGCGGGAGATCACCCAGATACGCAGTATTTT.

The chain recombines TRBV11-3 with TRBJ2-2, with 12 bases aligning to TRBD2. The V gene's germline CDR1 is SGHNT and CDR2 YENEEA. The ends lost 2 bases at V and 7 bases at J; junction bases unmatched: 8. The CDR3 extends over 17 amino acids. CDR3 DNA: TGTGCCAGCAGCTTACGGACTAGCGGGATGGCGAGCGGGGAGCTGTTTTTT. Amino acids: CASSLRTSGMASGELFF. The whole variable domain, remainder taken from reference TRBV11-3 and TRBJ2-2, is EAGVVQSPRYKIIEKKQPVAFWCNPISGHNTLYWYLQNLGQGPELLIRYENEEAVDDSQLPKDRFSAERLKGVDSTLKIQPAELGDSAVYLCASSLRTSGMASGELFFGEGSRLTVL.

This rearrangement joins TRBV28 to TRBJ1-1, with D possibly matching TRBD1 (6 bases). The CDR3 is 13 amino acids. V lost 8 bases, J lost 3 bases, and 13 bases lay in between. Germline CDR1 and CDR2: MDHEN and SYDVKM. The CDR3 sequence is CASVDRYHTEAFF. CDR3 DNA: TGTGCCAGCGTAGACAGGTACCACACTGAAGCTTTCTTT. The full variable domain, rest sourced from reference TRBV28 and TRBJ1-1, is DVKVTQSSRYLVKRTGEKVFLECVQDMDHENMFWYRQDPGLGLRLIYFSYDVKMKEKGDIPEGYSVSREKKERFSLILESASTNQTSMYLCASVDRYHTEAFFGQGTRLTVV.

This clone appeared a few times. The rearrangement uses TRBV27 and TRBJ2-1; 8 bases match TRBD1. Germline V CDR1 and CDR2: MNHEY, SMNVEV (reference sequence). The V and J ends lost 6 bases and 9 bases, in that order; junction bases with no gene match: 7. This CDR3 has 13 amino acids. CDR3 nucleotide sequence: TGTGCCAGCAGCCCCGGGACAGGTGCTGAGCAGTTCTTC. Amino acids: CASSPGTGAEQFF.